Presented here are 10 T cell receptor beta chains from one specimen sequenced in a study of OX40 agonist ivuxolimab in advanced cancers. Assay used: immunoSEQ multiplex PCR; TCRdb lists only in-frame clones, some missing. The repertoire holds about 40,000 clones, with 88% as singletons. This specimen consisted of CD4+ or CD8+ T cells sorted from blood, obtained in a trial of the OX40 agonist ivuxolimab. Receptor source: an adult with an advanced solid tumor such as melanoma, head and neck, liver or kidney cancer.

This CDR3 reads CAWSPGTSVYNEQFF. The CDR3 region has the DNA TGTGCCTGGAGCCCCGGGACTAGTGTGTACAATGAGCAGTTCTTC. The rearrangement joins TRBV30 to TRBJ2-1; 8 nucleotides match TRBD2. Germline trimming cut 3 bases from V and 4 bases from J; bases unmatched to any gene: 8. Germline V gene lookup returns CDR1 GTSNPN and CDR2 SVGIG (reference sequence). The CDR3 has 15 amino acids.

With regard to this clone: Relative to the germline gene, one junction end is altered; a read error may explain this. This chain links TRBV30 with TRBJ2-7; D is perhaps TRBD2 (5 bases). The germline V gene has CDR1 GTSNPN and CDR2 SVGIG (reference sequence). The CDR3 spans 11 residues. CDR3 region: CAWSDGGDPLF. CDR3 nucleotide sequence: TGTGCCTGGAGTGACGGAGGAGATCCCCTCTTC.

The J gene is TRBJ2-4, the V gene TRBV7-8, with D perhaps matching TRBD2 (5 bases). Trimming pared 3 bases from V and 1 base from J, leaving 10 bases between. The CDR3 runs 15 residues. CDR1 and CDR2 from the germline V gene are SGHVS and FQNEAQ. DNA of the CDR3: TGTGCCAGCAGCTTCCCTCGCGGGGCCAAAAACATTCAGTACTTC. The encoded protein is CASSFPRGAKNIQYF.

The V and J genes are TRBV27 and TRBJ2-7, with D hard to call. V shed 5 bases and J shed 3 bases, with 17 bases lying between them. Germline V gene lookup returns CDR1 MNHEY and CDR2 SMNVEV (reference sequence). The length of the CDR3 is 15 residues. The CDR3 nucleotides are TGTGCCAGCAGTCCTCTCCCTGGAAAGGACTACGAGCAGTACTTC. Amino acid sequence: CASSPLPGKDYEQYF.

The chain joins TRBV7-2 to TRBJ1-2, with TRBD1 identical over 8 bases. Per the germline V gene, CDR1 is SGHTA and CDR2 is FQGNSA. CDR3 length equals 16 residues. Trimming at V came to 5 bases and at J to 0 bases, leaving 8 bases not matched to a gene. The CDR3 reads CASSLHSGGSNYGYTF. The CDR3 DNA reads TGTGCCAGCAGCCTCCATTCAGGGGGCTCTAACTATGGCTACACCTTC.

V usage is TRBV29-1 and J usage is TRBJ1-2, with D tentatively TRBD1 (5 bases). CDR1 and CDR2 (germline): SQVTM, ANQGSEA. V shed 4 bases and J shed 3 bases, with 21 bases lying between them. This CDR3 has 16 amino acids. The CDR3 is CSVAPREGIRDYGYTF. DNA for the CDR3: TGCAGCGTTGCCCCTAGGGAGGGGATCCGGGACTATGGCTACACCTTC.

This rearrangement joins TRBV2 to TRBJ1-2, with 11 bases fitting TRBD1. Trimming at V came to 2 bases and at J to 8 bases, leaving 7 bases not matched to a gene. Germline lookup yields CDR1 SNHLY and CDR2 FYNNEI. The CDR3 runs to 15 residues. In DNA form, the CDR3 reads TGTGCCAGCAGTGAAAAGGGGACAGGGGGATGGGGCTACACCTTC. Its translation: CASSEKGTGGWGYTF.

CDR3 sequence reads: CASSLRAGEGGYF. The CDR3 nucleotides are TGTGCCAGCAGTTTAAGAGCGGGAGAGGGGGGGTACTTC. The rearrangement joins TRBV27 to TRBJ2-7, with TRBD2 identical over 8 bases. Trimming at V came to 2 bases and at J to 12 bases, leaving 9 bases not matched to a gene. The length of the CDR3 is 13 residues. In germline, CDR1 is MNHEY, CDR2 SMNVEV (reference sequence).

The CDR3 sequence is CASSQNRGLVGELFF. Here the CDR3 DNA reads TGTGCCAGCAGCCAAAACAGGGGGCTCGTCGGGGAGCTGTTTTTT. The chain combines TRBV14 with TRBJ2-2, with 9 bases identical to TRBD1. The V gene's germline CDR1 is SGHDN and CDR2 FVKESK. The CDR3 runs 15 residues. The V gene end was trimmed by 2 bases and the J gene end by 7 bases; junction bases not matched to a gene: 5.

In this sample, this clone turned up once. V usage is TRBV9 and J usage is TRBJ2-1, with TRBD2 matching over 8 bases. J gave up 4 bases and V 4 bases, and 10 bases lay outside the gene matches. The CDR3 is 16 amino acids. Germline V CDR1 and CDR2: SGDLS, YYNGEE. The CDR3 DNA is TGTGCCAGCAGCCCTCCGGGGCGGGGGGTTTACAATGAGCAGTTCTTC. This encodes CASSPPGRGVYNEQFF.